These 14 T cell receptor beta chains originate from one sample sequenced in a study of cytomegalovirus exposure and HLA in healthy donors (dated by TCRdb to the late 2010s). Library preparation used the immunoSEQ multiplex PCR assay. For the multiplex PCR, a mixture combining 60 forward primers for TCR Vbeta segments and 13 reverse primers for TCR Jbeta segments was used. TCRdb took this table from immuneACCESS and kept in-frame rearrangements with V and J called. Such tables lack part of the clones; where checked against another copy, unresolved V genes explain under half of the gap, and the rest is unexplained. The table for this sample lists over 100,000 clones; about four fifths of them were counted only once. About 5.3% of the sample lies in the top ten. Sequencing was carried out using PBMCs. The receptor source for this set is a man younger than 45 in good health and CMV-seronegative.

The rearrangement joins TRBV7-9 to TRBJ2-1, with 8 positions matching TRBD1. This CDR3 spans 16 amino acids. Losses at the gene ends were 5 bases for V and 8 bases for J; bases not matched to a gene: 14. CDR1 and CDR2 from the germline V gene are SEHNR and FQNEAQ (reference sequence). Here the CDR3 DNA reads TGTGCCAGCAGCGGGGACAGGTCCGGTTTTGTTCATGAGCAGTTCTTC. Its protein product is CASSGDRSGFVHEQFF.

Only a few counts were recorded for this clone. The chain has TRBV6-1 and TRBJ2-6; D unresolved. From germline, CDR1 is MNHNS and CDR2 SASEGT. Trimming removed 7 bases at V and 0 bases at J, with 10 bases between. There are 15 residues in the CDR3. CDR3 protein: CASTIQNSGANVLTF. CDR3 bases: TGTGCCAGCACCATACAGAACTCTGGGGCCAACGTCCTGACTTTC.

In its sample, this clone was seen a few times. V is TRBV5-1 and J is TRBJ1-5; 8 bases are shared with TRBD1. The germline V gene has CDR1 SGHRS and CDR2 YFSETQ. This CDR3 has 14 amino acids. With V trimmed by 3 bases and J by 6 bases, 5 bases remained unmatched. This CDR3 reads CASSSSGGGQPQHF. The CDR3 nucleotides read TGCGCCAGCAGCTCTTCAGGGGGCGGTCAGCCCCAGCATTTT.

The chain links TRBV15 to TRBJ2-5, with 7 bases fitting TRBD2. Per germline, CDR1 LNHNV and CDR2 YYDKDF (reference sequence). V trimming: 1 base; J trimming: 2 bases; junction bases outside the gene matches: 4. This CDR3 is built from 15 residues. The CDR3 DNA reads TGTGCCACCAGCAGAGTTTCGGGGGGTCAAGAGACCCAGTACTTC. This gives the protein CATSRVSGGQETQYF.

This clone was picked up one time. This sequence joins TRBV5-1 and TRBJ1-1, with 9 bases fitting TRBD1. Looked up from germline, CDR1 is SGHRS and CDR2 is YFSETQ. With V trimmed by 4 bases and J by 1 base, 5 bases remained unmatched. The CDR3 consists of 15 residues. This CDR3 is CASSQTGGKNTEAFF. The CDR3 DNA reads as TGCGCCAGCAGCCAGACAGGGGGGAAGAACACTGAAGCTTTCTTT.

V usage is TRBV29-1 and J usage is TRBJ2-2; 8 nucleotides match TRBD2. The CDR3 loop spans 12 amino acids. Germline V gene sequence: CDR1 SQVTM, CDR2 ANQGSEA. With 7 bases clipped from V and 6 bases from J, the junction kept 4 bases outside the gene matches. The CDR3 sequence is CSARGGPGELFF. DNA of the CDR3: TGCAGCGCCCGGGGGGGCCCCGGGGAGCTGTTTTTT.

This chain links TRBV7-9 with TRBJ1-1; the match to TRBD1 covers 8 bases. V dropped 5 bases and J dropped 1; count of bases not matched to a gene: 6. The CDR3 totals 15 residues. CDR1 SEHNR and CDR2 FQNEAQ come from the germline V gene (reference sequence). In DNA, the CDR3 is TGTGCCAGCAGCACAGGGGGGGGGACGAACACTGAAGCTTTCTTT. Encoded protein: CASSTGGGTNTEAFF.

This chain uses TRBV6-5 with TRBJ2-2, with D perhaps TRBD1 (5 bases). With the DNA end fitting TRBJ1-3 better, the J assignment may be wrong. CDR3 length: 15 residues. Germline lookup yields CDR1 MNHEY and CDR2 SVGAGI. The CDR3 is CASSYSTALGNTIYF. CDR3 nucleotides: TGTGCCAGCAGTTACTCGACAGCCCTAGGAAACACCATATATTTT.

This chain connects TRBV5-1 to TRBJ2-5; 9 bases align to TRBD1. V trimming: 1 base; J trimming: 4 bases; junction bases outside the gene matches: 8. Germline values: CDR1 SGHRS, CDR2 YFSETQ. The CDR3 loop spans 16 amino acids. The CDR3: CASSLWRQGVGETQYF. CDR3 DNA sequence: TGCGCCAGCAGCTTGTGGCGACAGGGGGTAGGAGAGACCCAGTACTTC. The complete variable domain, with remaining parts taken from reference TRBV5-1 and TRBJ2-5, reads KAGVTQTPRYLIKTRGQQVTLSCSPISGHRSVSWYQQTPGQGLQFLFEYFSETQRNKGNFPGRFSGRQFSNSRSEMNVSTLELGDSALYLCASSLWRQGVGETQYFGPGTRLLVL.

This rearrangement joins TRBV5-1 to TRBJ2-5; TRBD2 agrees at 12 bases. Germline CDR1 and CDR2: SGHRS and YFSETQ. V shed 3 bases and J 4 bases; nucleotides not matched to a gene: 1. The CDR3 is 14 amino acids. As DNA, the CDR3 is TGCGCCAGCAGCTCTAGCGGGAGGGGAGAGACCCAGTACTTC. It is translated as CASSSSGRGETQYF. Combining the CDR3 with reference TRBV5-1 and TRBJ2-5 gives the whole variable domain KAGVTQTPRYLIKTRGQQVTLSCSPISGHRSVSWYQQTPGQGLQFLFEYFSETQRNKGNFPGRFSGRQFSNSRSEMNVSTLELGDSALYLCASSSSGRGETQYFGPGTRLLVL.

This clone is a singleton in its sample. The chain uses TRBV7-9 and TRBJ1-5, with 7 bases aligning to TRBD1. This CDR3 region has 15 residues. The junction had 6 bases not matched to a gene; V was cut back by 5 bases and J by 2 bases. Germline V gene sequence: CDR1 SEHNR, CDR2 FQNEAQ (reference sequence). The CDR3 region is CASSAGQERNQPQHF. Written as DNA, the CDR3 is TGTGCCAGCAGCGCCGGACAGGAACGCAATCAGCCCCAGCATTTT. Variable domain in full (rest from reference TRBV7-9 and TRBJ1-5): DTGVSQNPRHKITKRGQNVTFRCDPISEHNRLYWYRQTLGQGPEFLTYFQNEAQLEKSRLLSDRFSAERPKGSFSTLEIQRTEQGDSAMYLCASSAGQERNQPQHFGDGTRLSIL.

This clone was seen a few times. The chain couples TRBV2 to TRBJ2-2, with 7 bases lining up with TRBD2. CDR1 and CDR2 (germline): SNHLY, FYNNEI. The CDR3 loop spans 14 amino acids. V shed 5 bases, J shed 3 bases, and the junction held 3 bases outside the gene matches. The DNA of the CDR3 is TGTGCCAGCAGTCTCCTAGCGGACACCGGGGAGCTGTTTTTT. This encodes CASSLLADTGELFF. The whole variable domain, remainder taken from reference TRBV2 and TRBJ2-2, is EPEVTQTPSHQVTQMGQEVILRCVPISNHLYFYWYRQILGQKVEFLVSFYNNEISEKSEIFDDQFSVERPDGSNFTLKIRSTKLEDSAMYFCASSLLADTGELFFGEGSRLTVL.

CDR3 region: CSVARTSGPYNEQFF. The CDR3 nucleotides are TGCAGCGTAGCCCGGACTAGCGGACCCTACAATGAGCAGTTCTTC. The chain couples TRBV29-1 to TRBJ2-1; TRBD2 matches 10 bases. With V trimmed by 6 bases and J by 2 bases, 7 bases remained unmatched. The germline CDR1 and CDR2 sequences are SQVTM and ANQGSEA. CDR3 size: 15 residues.

The V gene is TRBV7-2, the J gene TRBJ2-3; possibly TRBD1 for D (6 bases). The CDR3 is made up of 13 amino acids. Germline CDR1 and CDR2: SGHTA and FQGNSA. V dropped 5 bases and J dropped 5 bases, with 11 bases sitting between them. CDR3 residues: CASSGAGEDTQYF. For the CDR3, the DNA is TGTGCCAGCAGCGGCGCAGGGGAAGATACGCAGTATTTT.